These T cell receptor beta chains were read from a single sample in a study of blood T cell repertoires in COVID-19. Profiled with immunoSEQ multiplex PCR; TCRdb holds only in-frame clones, not every one. The profile shows under 200,000 clones, more than 75% of them singletons. The specimen was PBMCs or T cells enriched from blood (not recorded which). These receptors were taken from a woman aged 45-60 years who had recovered from COVID-19. Each CDR3 is given without its conserved first and last residue. The order of the fields is V gene, CDR3 length, CDR3 protein.

v_gene: TRBV10-1
len: 12
CDR3aa: ASNPGLAAPTQY

v_gene: TRBV19
len: 12
CDR3aa: ASSRLAGVSEQY

v_gene: TRBV10-1
len: 11
CDR3aa: ASSERSTDTQY

v_gene: TRBV6-2/TRBV6-3
len: 11
CDR3aa: ASSSRVNTEAF

v_gene: TRBV28
len: 13
CDR3aa: ASSRQGMGRNIQY

v_gene: TRBV4-2
len: 14
CDR3aa: ASSRWTSGSSYEQY

v_gene: TRBV5-6
len: 13
CDR3aa: ASSSLGDGNQPQH

v_gene: TRBV5-4
len: 13
CDR3aa: ASSFGTRTGNTIY

v_gene: TRBV6-2/TRBV6-3
len: 15
CDR3aa: ASSYDQQGGSYNEQF

v_gene: TRBV6-2/TRBV6-3
len: 12
CDR3aa: ASSYSTGGYEQY

v_gene: TRBV27
len: 15
CDR3aa: ASSLSGLRTGAYEQY

v_gene: TRBV19
len: 12
CDR3aa: ASRISGSYNEQF

v_gene: TRBV5-1
len: 11
CDR3aa: ASSPGGPNEQF

v_gene: TRBV9
len: 14
CDR3aa: ASSEPQGAVNTEAF

v_gene: TRBV19
len: 15
CDR3aa: ASQTGTSGSVGDTQY

v_gene: TRBV7-9
len: 13
CDR3aa: ASSLGGHSNQPQH

v_gene: TRBV30
len: 13
CDR3aa: AWRDKRTGLNEQY

v_gene: TRBV7-8
len: 14
CDR3aa: ASSRWDRGTNQPQH

v_gene: TRBV6-2/TRBV6-3
len: 14
CDR3aa: ASSYSLYSGRNEQY

v_gene: TRBV7-9
len: 13
CDR3aa: ASSGGDRENSPLH

v_gene: TRBV5-5
len: 15
CDR3aa: ASSRGQGASSGNTIY

v_gene: TRBV11-2
len: 15
CDR3aa: ASSLDNRGQGKYEQY

v_gene: TRBV29-1
len: 12
CDR3aa: SVEGGRWNTEAF

v_gene: TRBV4-2
len: 13
CDR3aa: ASSRDRGGPYEQY

v_gene: TRBV5-4
len: 9
CDR3aa: ASSLVDEQY

v_gene: TRBV10-3
len: 13
CDR3aa: AISEREVSYNEQF

v_gene: TRBV28
len: 10
CDR3aa: ASSLVDSGYT

v_gene: TRBV5-1
len: 14
CDR3aa: ASSPLFGVNTGELF

v_gene: TRBV9
len: 10
CDR3aa: ASSTGYNEQF

v_gene: TRBV6-5
len: 13
CDR3aa: ASSYSGQGAGTQY

v_gene: TRBV6-5
len: 11
CDR3aa: ASSYSRDYEQY